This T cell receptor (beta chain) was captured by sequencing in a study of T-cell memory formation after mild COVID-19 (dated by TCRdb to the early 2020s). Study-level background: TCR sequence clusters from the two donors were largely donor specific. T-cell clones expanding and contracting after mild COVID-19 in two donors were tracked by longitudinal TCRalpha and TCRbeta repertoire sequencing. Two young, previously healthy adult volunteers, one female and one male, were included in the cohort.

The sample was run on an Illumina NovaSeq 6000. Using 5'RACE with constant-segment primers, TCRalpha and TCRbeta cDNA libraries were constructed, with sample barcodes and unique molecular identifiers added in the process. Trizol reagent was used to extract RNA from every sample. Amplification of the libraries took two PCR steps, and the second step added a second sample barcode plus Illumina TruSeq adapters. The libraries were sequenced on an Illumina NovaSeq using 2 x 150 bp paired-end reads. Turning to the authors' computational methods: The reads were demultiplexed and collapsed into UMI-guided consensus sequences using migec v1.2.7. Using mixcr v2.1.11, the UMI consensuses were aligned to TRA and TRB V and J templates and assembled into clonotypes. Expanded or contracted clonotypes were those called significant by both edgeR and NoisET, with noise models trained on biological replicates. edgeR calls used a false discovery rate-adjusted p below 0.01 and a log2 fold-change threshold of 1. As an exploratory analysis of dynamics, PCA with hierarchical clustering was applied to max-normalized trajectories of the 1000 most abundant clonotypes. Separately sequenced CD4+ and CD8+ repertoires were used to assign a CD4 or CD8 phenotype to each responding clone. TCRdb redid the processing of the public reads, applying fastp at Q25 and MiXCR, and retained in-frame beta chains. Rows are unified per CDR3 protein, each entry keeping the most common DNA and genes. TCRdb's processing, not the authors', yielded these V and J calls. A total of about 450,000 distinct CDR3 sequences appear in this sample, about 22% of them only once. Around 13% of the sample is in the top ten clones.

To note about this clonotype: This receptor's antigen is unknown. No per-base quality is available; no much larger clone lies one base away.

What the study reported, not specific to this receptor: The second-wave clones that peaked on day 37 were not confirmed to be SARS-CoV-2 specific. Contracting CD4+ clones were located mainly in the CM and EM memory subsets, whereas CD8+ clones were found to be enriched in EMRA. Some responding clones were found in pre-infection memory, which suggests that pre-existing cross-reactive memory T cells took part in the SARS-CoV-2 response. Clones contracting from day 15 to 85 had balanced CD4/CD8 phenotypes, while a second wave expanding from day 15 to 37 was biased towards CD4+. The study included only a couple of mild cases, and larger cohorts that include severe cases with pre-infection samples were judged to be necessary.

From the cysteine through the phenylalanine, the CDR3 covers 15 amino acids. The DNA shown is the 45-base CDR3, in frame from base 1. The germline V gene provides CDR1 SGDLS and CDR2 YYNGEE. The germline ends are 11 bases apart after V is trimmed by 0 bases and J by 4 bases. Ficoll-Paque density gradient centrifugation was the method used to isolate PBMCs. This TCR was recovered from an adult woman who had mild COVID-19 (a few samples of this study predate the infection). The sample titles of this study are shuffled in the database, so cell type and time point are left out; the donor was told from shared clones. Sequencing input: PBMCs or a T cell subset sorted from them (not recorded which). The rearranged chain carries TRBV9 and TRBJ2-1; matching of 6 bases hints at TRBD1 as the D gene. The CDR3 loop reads CASSVVPGQYNEQFF. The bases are TGTGCCAGCAGCGTAGTTCCCGGACAGTACAATGAGCAGTTCTTC.